These 14 T cell receptor beta chains came from one sample sequenced in a study of T cells after posttransplantation cyclophosphamide. Cells defined as naive were viable CD3+CD4+ or CD3+CD8+ and CCR7+CD45RA+CD45RO-CD95-CD27+CD28+. Assay: immunoSEQ multiplex PCR; the TCRdb copy retains only in-frame clones and omits some. The data contain 20,000 to 25,000 clones, less than 98% of them seen just once; the ten biggest clones take up roughly 0.13%. Specimen: naive CD4+ T cells sorted from PBMCs. The receptors come from a man aged 50-60 years in good health, CMV-negative, and a related stem cell transplant donor.

The chain is built from TRBV18 and TRBJ2-1; TRBD1 might be the D (6 bases). CDR1 KGHSH and CDR2 LQKENI come from the germline V gene. The CDR3 sequence is 15 residues long. The germline V and J ends were trimmed by 1 base and 8 bases, with 15 bases remaining between them. The CDR3 DNA reads as TGTGCCAGCTCACCACTAAACAGGGAAGGCGATGAGCAGTTCTTC. As protein: CASSPLNREGDEQFF.

The rearrangement joins TRBV7-2 to TRBJ2-3, with TRBD1 identical over 12 bases. The CDR3 totals 15 residues. Germline trimming cut 2 bases from V and 6 bases from J; bases unmatched to any gene: 3. Germline V CDR1 and CDR2: SGHTA, FQGNSA. CDR3 nucleotide sequence: TGTGCCAGCAGCTTATCCGGGACAGGGGGCGATACGCAGTATTTT. It codes for CASSLSGTGGDTQYF.

The chain joins TRBV9 to TRBJ2-2; 8 bases agree with TRBD2. Looked up from germline, CDR1 is SGDLS and CDR2 is YYNGEE. This CDR3 has 15 residues. V lost 4 bases and J lost 6; bases outside the gene matches: 8. The CDR3 sequence: CASSPRTSTAGELFF. CDR3 DNA sequence: TGTGCCAGCAGCCCCCGGACTAGCACGGCCGGGGAGCTGTTTTTT.

The chain joins TRBV7-2 to TRBJ1-4; 9 nucleotides line up with TRBD1. Germline V CDR1 and CDR2: SGHTA, FQGNSA. The junction had 6 bases not matched to a gene; V was cut back by 6 bases and J by 1 base. This CDR3 comprises 16 residues. The chain's CDR3 is CASSSQGARTNEKLFF. Here the CDR3 DNA reads TGTGCCAGCAGTTCACAGGGGGCTAGAACTAATGAAAAACTGTTTTTT.

The rearrangement links TRBV28 to TRBJ2-7, with 7 bases identical to TRBD2. After removal of 4 bases from V and 0 bases from J, the junction contained 9 bases not matched to a gene. CDR1 and CDR2 from the germline V gene are MDHEN and SYDVKM. The CDR3 spans 16 residues. For the CDR3, the DNA is TGTGCCAGCAGTTCAAAAGCGGGAAAGGGCTCCTACGAGCAGTACTTC. This translates into CASSSKAGKGSYEQYF.

The chain carries TRBV5-8 and TRBJ2-7; 7 bases fit TRBD1. Germline-derived CDR1 and CDR2 are SGHTS and YDEGEE. V lost 4 bases to trimming and J lost 12 bases; unmatched junction nucleotides: 10. This CDR3 is built from 12 residues. The CDR3 loop reads CASSTRDRRSYF. CDR3 nucleotides: TGTGCCAGCAGCACCCGGGACAGAAGATCGTACTTC. Full variable domain (missing parts from reference TRBV5-8 and TRBJ2-7): EAGVTQSPTHLIKTRGQQATLRCSPISGHTSVYWYQQALGLGLQFLLWYDEGEERNRGNFPPRFSGRQFPNYSSELNVNALELEDSALYLCASSTRDRRSYFGPGTRLTVT.

The chain has TRBV5-1 and TRBJ2-3, with D possibly being TRBD2 (5 bases). V lost 6 bases to trimming and J lost 2 bases, with 16 bases between them. Germline-derived CDR1 and CDR2 are SGHRS and YFSETQ. The CDR3 loop spans 15 amino acids. DNA for the CDR3: TGCGCCAGCACCTTCGGACGGGGTTTCACAGATACGCAGTATTTT. Its protein product is CASTFGRGFTDTQYF.

The V call is TRBV18, the J call TRBJ2-3, with TRBD2 as a possible D gene (5 bases). The CDR3 consists of 13 residues. CDR1 KGHSH and CDR2 LQKENI come from the germline V gene. V was trimmed by 0 bases and J by 5 bases, leaving 6 bases between them. The CDR3 sequence is CASSPPEVDTQYF. The CDR3 coding sequence is TGTGCCAGCTCACCACCGGAGGTAGATACGCAGTATTTT.

The chain uses TRBV2 and TRBJ2-7; TRBD1 matches at 8 bases. Trimming cost V 6 bases and J 5 bases; bases outside gene matches: 3. Germline V gene lookup returns CDR1 SNHLY and CDR2 FYNNEI. The CDR3 has 12 residues. CDR3 sequence (DNA): TGTGCCAGCAGGACAGGGGTCCACGAGCAGTACTTC. As protein: CASRTGVHEQYF.

In its sample, this clone was seen once. This chain joins TRBV30 and TRBJ1-1; D might be TRBD1 (5 bases). CDR1 is GTSNPN and CDR2 is SVGIG in the germline V gene (reference sequence). The length of the CDR3 is 14 residues. V lost 0 bases to trimming and J lost 4 bases, with 12 bases between them. The CDR3 here is CAWSVEVGGTEAFF. In DNA form, the CDR3 reads TGTGCCTGGAGTGTAGAGGTCGGGGGCACTGAAGCTTTCTTT.

The V gene is TRBV11-2, the J gene TRBJ1-2, with 11 bases identical to TRBD1. Trimming removed 5 bases from V and 4 bases from J; junction bases left unmatched: 6. The germline CDR1 and CDR2 sequences are SGHAT and FQNNGV. This CDR3 is built from 15 residues. CDR3 sequence reads: CASSAGTGGIYGYTF. The CDR3 DNA is TGTGCCAGCAGCGCCGGGACAGGGGGTATCTATGGCTACACCTTC.

The CDR3 DNA reads as TGTGCCAGCAGCGTAGGGGGACAGGGATATGGCTACACCTTC. Translated, it gives CASSVGGQGYGYTF. The V and J genes are TRBV9 and TRBJ1-2; TRBD1 matches at 9 bases. CDR3 length: 14 amino acids. Losses at the gene ends were 0 bases for V and 5 bases for J; bases not matched to a gene: 2. Germline lookup yields CDR1 SGDLS and CDR2 YYNGEE.

The V and J genes are TRBV6-6 and TRBJ1-4; 9 positions agree with TRBD1. The CDR3 is 14 amino acids. The germline CDR1 and CDR2 sequences are MNHNY and SVGAGI (reference sequence). With 5 bases clipped from V and 7 bases from J, the junction kept 5 bases outside the gene matches. The CDR3 DNA reads TGTGCCAGCAGTCCGTCGACAGGGGGTGAAAAACTGTTTTTT. Its translation: CASSPSTGGEKLFF.

The CDR3, as DNA: TGTGCCAGCAGTCAGAGGGCAGATTATGGCTACACCTTC. It specifies CASSQRADYGYTF. The rearrangement joins TRBV27 to TRBJ1-2; D is unresolved. The CDR3 totals 13 residues. V was clipped by 5 bases and J by 5 bases, with 12 bases between them. Per germline, CDR1 MNHEY and CDR2 SMNVEV (reference sequence).